These 6 T cell receptor beta chains came from one sample sequenced in a study of shared clonotypes between healthy human individuals (dated by TCRdb to the early 2020s). The method was the immunoSEQ multiplex PCR assay. The table was pulled from immuneACCESS by TCRdb, which kept in-frame rearrangements only. Such tables lose some clones; where checked, under half of the loss comes from unresolved V genes, and the rest has no known cause. This sample holds about 95,000 clones; around two thirds were observed only once. About 42% of the sample is taken by the ten largest. Sequencing was carried out using memory CD8+ T cells sorted from blood. According to the study, the label for this sample's cell subset or site signals: CD45RO+ cells pooled with CCR7-negative TemRA cells. These receptors all come from a man aged 30 to 45 in good health.

The CDR3 loop is CASSTGGNEAFF. Here the CDR3 DNA reads TGTGCCAGCAGCACAGGGGGGAATGAAGCTTTCTTT. The chain combines TRBV5-6 with TRBJ1-1; 8 bases are a match to TRBD1. V lost 4 bases to trimming and J lost 7 bases; unmatched junction nucleotides: 3. CDR1 and CDR2 from the germline V gene are SGHDT and YYEEEE. The CDR3 is 12 residues long. The full variable domain, rest sourced from reference TRBV5-6 and TRBJ1-1, is DAGVTQSPTHLIKTRGQQVTLRCSPKSGHDTVSWYQQALGQGPQFIFQYYEEEERQRGNFPDRFSGHQFPNYSSELNVNALLLGDSALYLCASSTGGNEAFFGQGTRLTVV.

This chain connects TRBV25-1 to TRBJ1-1, with D perhaps TRBD1 (6 bases). Per the germline V gene, CDR1 is MGHDK and CDR2 is SYGVNS. The CDR3 length is 12 residues. With 6 bases removed from V and 6 bases from J, the gap between germline ends came to 11 bases. The CDR3, as DNA: TGTGCCAGCAGGATAGGGGGGGCTGAAGCTTTCTTT. Translated, it gives CASRIGGAEAFF.

This clone was found a few times. J is TRBJ2-5 and V is TRBV11-2; the D is unclear. V gave up 5 bases and J gave up 5 bases, with 12 bases separating them. This CDR3 has 13 residues. CDR1 is SGHAT, CDR2 FQNNGV, per germline. In nucleotides, the CDR3 is TGTGCCAGCAGCCAACCCCCGATGGAGACCCAGTACTTC. Protein sequence: CASSQPPMETQYF.

The genes are TRBV18 and TRBJ2-5; 9 nucleotides agree with TRBD2. Germline CDR1 reads KGHSH; CDR2 reads LQKENI. The CDR3 spans 16 residues. The V and J ends lost 3 bases and 2 bases, in that order; junction bases with no gene match: 7. Here the CDR3 DNA reads TGTGCCAGCTCACCTCCTAGGACTAGCGAGCAAGAGACCCAGTACTTC. It yields the protein CASSPPRTSEQETQYF.

V usage is TRBV6-1 and J usage is TRBJ1-5; TRBD1 matches 8 bases. Trimming at V came to 8 bases and at J to 7 bases, leaving 7 bases not matched to a gene. The CDR3 has 13 amino acids. Germline V gives CDR1 MNHNS, CDR2 SASEGT. CDR3 sequence (DNA): TGTGCCAGCCAAAGGACAGGGCGGCAGCCCCAGCATTTT. It specifies CASQRTGRQPQHF.

This clone occurred a few times. This chain connects TRBV28 to TRBJ2-2, with 8 bases matching TRBD1. V trimming: 6 bases; J trimming: 6 bases; junction bases outside the gene matches: 6. In germline, CDR1 is MDHEN, CDR2 SYDVKM. The CDR3 length is 14 residues. In DNA form, the CDR3 reads TGTGCCAGCAGACTACAGGGGGGTTCCGGGGAGCTGTTTTTT. It specifies CASRLQGGSGELFF. The full variable domain, rest sourced from reference TRBV28 and TRBJ2-2, is DVKVTQSSRYLVKRTGEKVFLECVQDMDHENMFWYRQDPGLGLRLIYFSYDVKMKEKGDIPEGYSVSREKKERFSLILESASTNQTSMYLCASRLQGGSGELFFGEGSRLTVL.